These 3 T cell receptor beta chains were all obtained from the same sample, sequenced in a study of blood T cell repertoires in COVID-19. Repertoires were generated with immunoSEQ multiplex PCR, while TCRdb's copy carries only in-frame clones and drops some. The top ten clones hold around 28% of a sample with roughly 38,000 clones, around 85% of them seen once. Sequencing was done on a sample of peripheral blood. The origin of the receptors is an elderly man with active or convalescent COVID-19.

The rearrangement links TRBV13 to TRBJ2-3; 8 positions match TRBD2. The length of the CDR3 is 18 residues. V shed 0 bases, J shed 5 bases, and the junction held 13 bases outside the gene matches. Looked up from germline, CDR1 is PRHDT and CDR2 is FYEKMQ (reference sequence). Here the CDR3 reads CASSLGQHLSGIRDTQYF. In nucleotides, the CDR3 is TGTGCCAGCAGCTTAGGCCAGCATCTTAGCGGGATTAGAGATACGCAGTATTTT.

Here the CDR3 reads CASRPGLAGVWETQYF. As DNA, the CDR3 is TGTGCCAGCAGACCTGGACTAGCGGGAGTTTGGGAGACCCAGTACTTC. This rearrangement joins TRBV5-5 to TRBJ2-5; 13 bases line up with TRBD2. Germline CDR1 reads SGHKS; CDR2 reads YYEKEE (reference sequence). The V segment lost 5 bases and the J segment 5 bases; nucleotides outside the gene matches: 9. CDR3 size: 16 residues. Combining the CDR3 with reference TRBV5-5 and TRBJ2-5 gives the whole variable domain DAGVTQSPTHLIKTRGQQVTLRCSPISGHKSVSWYQQVLGQGPQFIFQYYEKEERGRGNFPDRFSARQFPNYSSELNVNALLLGDSALYLCASRPGLAGVWETQYFGPGTRLLVL.

V and J are TRBV7-3 and TRBJ2-1; TRBD2 matches 8 bases. The V gene end was trimmed by 5 bases and the J gene end by 8 bases; junction bases not matched to a gene: 11. Germline CDR1 and CDR2: SGHTA and FQGTGA. The CDR3 extends over 15 amino acids. The CDR3 coding sequence is TGTGCCAGCAGCCCCGTTGGCGGGAGGTTCTATGAGCAGTTCTTC. Encoded protein: CASSPVGGRFYEQFF.